This T cell receptor beta chain was profiled in a study of blood T cells in healthy people across ages. The use of a sample-barcoded 5' primer and a J-beta primer mix characterized a second PCR of about 6 to 11 cycles. TCRdb re-called the 5' RACE reads through MiXCR, storing one row per CDR3 protein. The sample carries roughly 800,000 distinct CDR3 sequences, about 62% recorded once. Study findings and constraints: Estimated diversity that came from one million T cells was considered an underestimate. Roughly linear declines in TCR beta diversity per million T cells occurred with age.

Researchers report isolating at least 6.5 million PBMCs per sample. CDR3 length: 14 residues. Trimming removed 5 bases from V and 4 bases from J; junction bases left unmatched: 8. The germline V gene encodes CDR1 PRHDT and CDR2 FYEKMQ (reference sequence). Of note for this clonotype: The antigen is undetermined.

Sequenced input: blood. The rearrangement links TRBV13 to TRBJ2-7; 7 bases align to TRBD2. The receptor was isolated from a man aged 25 to 45 in good health. In nucleotides, the CDR3 is TGTGCCAGCAGCCCAAAGGGGCGGGAGTACGAGCAGTACTTC. This codes for CASSPKGREYEQYF.